Listed here is a single TCR beta chain. This record belongs to a study of T cell changes during pregnancy in multiple sclerosis. Libraries were prepared by immunoSEQ multiplex PCR; TCRdb keeps only in-frame clonotypes and omits some of them. Here the sample spans approximately 47,000 clones, around nine tenths being singletons. This sample comprised peripheral blood, obtained in the first trimester of pregnancy. The sequence was collected from a female donor with multiple sclerosis, enrolled in a pregnancy study.

The CDR3 DNA is TGCGCCAGCAGCTTGGCGCCTGAGGATAGCACAGATACGCAGTATTTT. It specifies CASSLAPEDSTDTQYF. The genes are TRBV5-1 and TRBJ2-3; D unresolved. Trimming stripped 0 bases from V and 0 bases from J, with 11 bases between. There are 16 residues in the CDR3. Looked up from germline, CDR1 is SGHRS and CDR2 is YFSETQ.